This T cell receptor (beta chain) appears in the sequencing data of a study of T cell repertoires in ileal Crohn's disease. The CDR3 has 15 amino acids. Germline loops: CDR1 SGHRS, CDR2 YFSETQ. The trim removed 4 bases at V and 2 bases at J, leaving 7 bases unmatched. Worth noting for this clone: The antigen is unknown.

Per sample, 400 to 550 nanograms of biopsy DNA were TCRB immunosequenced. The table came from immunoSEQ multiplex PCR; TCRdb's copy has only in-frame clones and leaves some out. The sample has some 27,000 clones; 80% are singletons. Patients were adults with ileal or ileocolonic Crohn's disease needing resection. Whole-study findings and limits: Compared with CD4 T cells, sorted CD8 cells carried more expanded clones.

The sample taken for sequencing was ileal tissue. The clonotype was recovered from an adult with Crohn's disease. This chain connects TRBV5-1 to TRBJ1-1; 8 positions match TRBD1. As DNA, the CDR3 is TGCGCCAGCAGCCCAAACCAGGGGGCAAACACTGAAGCTTTCTTT. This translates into CASSPNQGANTEAFF.